These 13 T cell receptor beta chains were all obtained from the same sample, sequenced in a study of blood T cell repertoires in COVID-19. TCRdb's table, derived via immunoSEQ multiplex PCR, lists solely in-frame clones and lacks some. The table lists about 120,000 clones, 80% to 85% of them singletons. Sequencing used peripheral blood. These receptors came from a woman aged 50 to 60 with acute or convalescent COVID-19.

The genes are TRBV5-1 and TRBJ2-1, with D maybe TRBD2 (6 bases). Germline V gene data show CDR1 as SGHRS and CDR2 as YFSETQ. The CDR3 extends over 17 amino acids. Trimming shortened V by 2 bases and J by 1 base, and 16 bases separated the two germline ends. CDR3 residues: CASSFGGIGRSYNEQFF. CDR3 nucleotides: TGCGCCAGCAGCTTTGGGGGGATAGGGAGGTCCTACAATGAGCAGTTCTTC.

The chain has TRBV5-1 and TRBJ2-7; possible D gene TRBD2, 6 bases. This CDR3 is built from 19 residues. Germline assignment: CDR1 SGHRS and CDR2 YFSETQ. Trimming cost V 1 base and J 2 bases, with 25 bases left between them. The CDR3 reads CASSLKEISGSSIPYEQYF. CDR3 coding DNA: TGCGCCAGCAGCTTGAAAGAGATAAGCGGGTCCTCTATCCCCTACGAGCAGTACTTC.

The chain is built from TRBV24-1 and TRBJ2-2; unclear D gene. Per the germline V gene, CDR1 is KGHDR and CDR2 is SFDVKD. CDR3 length: 13 amino acids. Trimming removed 4 bases at V and 9 bases at J, with 11 bases between. The CDR3 loop reads CATSDPGIRELFF. The CDR3 DNA follows: TGTGCCACCAGTGACCCCGGTATACGGGAGCTGTTTTTT.

The rearrangement joins TRBV28 to TRBJ1-2; possible D gene TRBD1, 5 bases. Germline V gene sequence: CDR1 MDHEN, CDR2 SYDVKM. The CDR3 has 16 residues. V lost 2 bases and J lost 0, with 13 bases in between. The CDR3 region has the DNA TGTGCCAGCAGTTTAGTATCGCCAGGGACTAACTATGGCTACACCTTC. The encoded protein is CASSLVSPGTNYGYTF.

V is TRBV13 and J is TRBJ1-5; 8 bases align to TRBD1. Germline-derived CDR1 and CDR2 are PRHDT and FYEKMQ (reference sequence). V shed 0 bases, J shed 7 bases, and the junction held 5 bases outside the gene matches. This CDR3 has 15 amino acids. Here the CDR3 reads CASSLGDREGQPQHF. CDR3 coding DNA: TGTGCCAGCAGCTTAGGGGACAGGGAAGGCCAGCCCCAGCATTTT.

V gene TRBV10-1 combines with J gene TRBJ2-3; perhaps TRBD2 as D (5 bases). V lost 3 bases and J 2 bases, leaving 12 bases between the germline ends. The CDR3 sequence is 15 residues long. From germline, CDR1 is WNHNN and CDR2 SYGVQD (reference sequence). CDR3 DNA: TGCGCCAGCAGTGATCTAGCCAAGGACACAGATACGCAGTATTTT. Protein: CASSDLAKDTDTQYF.

The chain uses TRBV13 and TRBJ2-7, with 7 positions matching TRBD2. The germline CDR1 and CDR2 sequences are PRHDT and FYEKMQ (reference sequence). The CDR3 runs to 15 residues. After removal of 3 bases from V and 0 bases from J, the junction contained 5 bases not matched to a gene. The CDR3 is CASSFTSESSYEQYF. CDR3 DNA: TGTGCCAGCAGCTTTACTAGCGAGAGCTCCTACGAGCAGTACTTC.

This clone has just one count. The chain is built from TRBV28 and TRBJ1-5; TRBD1 matches 8 bases. The CDR3 has 15 residues. Trimming cost V 7 bases and J 7 bases; bases outside gene matches: 12. Germline loops: CDR1 MDHEN, CDR2 SYDVKM. CDR3 coding DNA: TGTGCCAGCACCGCCCGCGGACAGGGCGGCCAGCCCCAGCATTTT. Encoded protein: CASTARGQGGQPQHF.

This clone was detected once. J is TRBJ1-1 and V is TRBV5-4, with D possibly being TRBD1 (6 bases). Trimming cost V 0 bases and J 3 bases, with 12 bases left between them. CDR1 and CDR2 (germline): SGHNT, YYREEE (reference sequence). The CDR3 spans 15 residues. This CDR3 is CASSLVGAGDTEAFF. CDR3 in DNA: TGTGCCAGCAGCTTGGTGGGGGCAGGGGACACTGAAGCTTTCTTT.

The V call is TRBV7-9, the J call TRBJ2-1, with TRBD2 identical over 9 bases. V was clipped by 1 base and J by 13 bases; unmatched bases: 11. Looked up from germline, CDR1 is SEHNR and CDR2 is FQNEAQ (reference sequence). The CDR3 runs 15 residues. The CDR3 region is CASSLELAGDLNQFF. CDR3 nucleotides: TGTGCCAGCAGCTTAGAGTTAGCGGGAGATCTCAATCAGTTCTTC.

This clone was detected once. The genes are TRBV15 and TRBJ1-2; D not resolved. The V end was cut by 0 bases, the J end by 2 bases, with 10 bases between. CDR1 LNHNV and CDR2 YYDKDF come from the germline V gene (reference sequence). This CDR3 contains 15 residues. This CDR3 is CATSRDVGGNYGYTF. Here the CDR3 DNA reads TGTGCCACCAGCAGAGATGTTGGAGGGAACTATGGCTACACCTTC.

A remark on this clone: The same CDR3 can be traced to other DNA sequences in this sample. Written as DNA, the CDR3 is TGTGCCAGCGACAGGGGCTATGGCTACACCTTC. Encoded protein: CASDRGYGYTF. J is TRBJ1-2 and V is TRBV28; 8 bases align to TRBD1. Germline trimming cut 8 bases from V and 4 bases from J; bases unmatched to any gene: 0. This CDR3 has 11 residues. Per germline, CDR1 MDHEN and CDR2 SYDVKM.

The chain employs TRBV4-1 and TRBJ2-7, with TRBD2 matching over 8 bases. This CDR3 has 16 residues. V lost 3 bases, J lost 3 bases, and 10 bases stayed unmatched. From germline, CDR1 is MGHRA and CDR2 YSYEKL. The CDR3 nucleotides are TGCGCCAGCAGCCAGGGGGTAGCGGGGTCTCTCTACGAGCAGTACTTC. It translates to CASSQGVAGSLYEQYF.